Listed below are T cell receptor beta chains from one sample, sequenced in a study of PD-L1 blockade in urothelial cancer. Here immunoSEQ multiplex PCR was the method, and the copy in TCRdb shows in-frame clones only, minus some. The sample holds 30,000 or so clones, roughly 82% seen once. Sequenced material: PBMCs, taken around atezolizumab (anti-PD-L1) treatment. Receptors were obtained from a man between 60 and 70 years old with urothelial cancer. CDR3s include the opening cysteine and the closing phenylalanine or tryptophan. The D gene is left open where the match is weak. Rows give clone size only sometimes, using once, few, many, or a class for an expanded clone.

j_gene | abundance | d_gene | v_gene | CDR3aa | CDR3nt
TRBJ2-1 | . | . | TRBV4-1 | CASSQPGKGGDEQFF | TGCGCCAGCAGCCAACCCGGGAAAGGGGGAGATGAGCAGTTCTTC
TRBJ1-4 | . | . | TRBV7-9 | CASSSWGQGTEKLFF | TGTGCCAGCAGCTCTTGGGGGCAGGGAACCGAAAAACTGTTTTTT
TRBJ2-2 | few | . | TRBV2 | CASTGGSGELFF | TGTGCTTCCACCGGAGGTTCCGGGGAGCTGTTTTTT
TRBJ2-1 | . | . | TRBV4-1 | CASSPHVRGNEQFF | TGCGCCAGCAGCCCTCACGTCAGGGGTAATGAGCAGTTCTTC
TRBJ2-1 | few | TRBD1 | TRBV6-1 | CASSGGQGATGQFF | TGTGCCAGCAGTGGGGGACAGGGGGCAACGGGGCAGTTCTTC
TRBJ1-2 | . | TRBD1 | TRBV29-1 | CSATELTGGYGYTF | TGCAGCGCTACCGAATTGACAGGGGGGTATGGCTACACCTTC
TRBJ1-4 | . | TRBD1 | TRBV5-1 | CASSLGLGQFNEKLFF | TGCGCCAGCAGCTTGGGTTTGGGACAGTTTAATGAAAAACTGTTTTTT
TRBJ2-3 | . | . | TRBV29-1 | CSVAPPATDTQYF | TGCAGCGTCGCACCCCCAGCGACAGATACGCAGTATTTT
TRBJ2-7 | . | TRBD1 | TRBV6-5 | CASSYSGDRGLSEQYF | TGTGCCAGCAGTTACTCGGGGGACAGGGGGCTCAGCGAGCAGTACTTC
TRBJ2-3 | . | TRBD2 | TRBV15 | CATSRELAGGDTQYF | TGTGCCACCAGCAGAGAACTAGCGGGGGGAGATACGCAGTATTTT
TRBJ1-2 | . | TRBD1 | TRBV29-1 | CSVQQGGYGYTF | TGCAGCGTCCAACAGGGGGGCTATGGCTACACCTTC
TRBJ2-3 | . | TRBD1 | TRBV18 | CASSLGTGATDTQYF | TGTGCCAGCTCACTGGGGACAGGGGCCACAGATACGCAGTATTTT
TRBJ1-2 | . | TRBD1 | TRBV5-1 | CASTGQGQGERGYTF | TGCGCCAGCACTGGACAGGGACAGGGGGAGAGAGGCTACACCTTC
TRBJ1-1 | . | . | TRBV5-6 | CASSLGGGGARTEAFF | TGTGCCAGCAGCTTGGGGGGTGGAGGAGCTCGCACTGAAGCTTTCTTT
TRBJ2-3 | . | . | TRBV27 | CASHRQSTDTQYF | TGTGCCAGCCACCGCCAGAGCACAGATACGCAGTATTTT
TRBJ1-2 | . | . | TRBV6-1 | CASSEAPSRGYTF | TGTGCCAGCAGTGAAGCTCCGTCCCGGGGCTACACCTTC
TRBJ2-3 | . | . | TRBV5-6 | CASSLEGVREYF | TGTGCCAGCAGCTTGGAAGGGGTAAGGGAGTATTTT
TRBJ2-2 | . | . | TRBV5-6 | CASSLTGSSGAGELFF | TGTGCCAGCAGCTTAACAGGGTCGAGCGGCGCCGGGGAGCTGTTTTTT
TRBJ2-7 | . | . | TRBV6-1 | CASSESGGLSYEQYF | TGTGCCAGCAGTGAATCCGGGGGTCTCTCCTACGAGCAGTACTTC
TRBJ1-3 | once | TRBD1 | TRBV6-1 | CASSELGQALGNTIYF | TGTGCCAGCAGTGAATTAGGACAGGCTCTTGGAAACACCATATATTTT
TRBJ1-2 | few | . | TRBV10-1 | CASSESREFGYTF | TGCGCCAGCAGTGAGTCTAGGGAGTTTGGCTACACCTTC
TRBJ2-7 | . | TRBD2 | TRBV5-1 | CASSLAGTSGYEQYF | TGCGCCAGCAGCTTGGCAGGGACTAGCGGATACGAGCAGTACTTC
TRBJ1-1 | . | . | TRBV15 | CATSRLTGKNTEAFF | TGTGCCACCAGCAGGTTGACGGGGAAGAATACTGAAGCTTTCTTT
TRBJ2-1 | . | . | TRBV18 | CASSVDAGNEQFF | TGTGCCAGCTCAGTGGACGCGGGCAATGAGCAGTTCTTC
TRBJ2-1 | . | TRBD2 | TRBV5-1 | CASSPGSGGRGNEQFF | TGCGCCAGCAGTCCTGGTAGCGGGGGAAGGGGAAATGAGCAGTTCTTC
TRBJ2-1 | . | . | TRBV5-1 | CASSLGANKNEQFF | TGCGCCAGCAGCTTGGGGGCTAATAAAAATGAGCAGTTCTTC
TRBJ2-5 | . | TRBD1 | TRBV4-1 | CASSQGQGNPGETQYF | TGCGCCAGCAGCCAAGGACAGGGCAACCCGGGAGAGACCCAGTACTTC
TRBJ2-5 | . | . | TRBV7-2 | CASSLVFFGTGQETQYF | TGTGCCAGCAGCTTAGTGTTTTTCGGGACTGGGCAGGAGACCCAGTACTTC